The 29 T cell receptor beta chains listed next were all sequenced from one sample in a study of CD8 T cells in ankylosing spondylitis. Via MiXCR, TCRdb re-called the 5' RACE reads, giving one row per CDR3 protein. In the table there are a few hundred thousand distinct CDR3 sequences, roughly 10% of which are singletons. The specimen was blood, either unsorted or a sorted T cell fraction (not recorded which). Source of these receptors: a female donor with ankylosing spondylitis or in good health (not recorded which).

A word on this clonotype: A much larger clone lies one base from this, so it may be a read error. The chain is built from TRBV12-3 or TRBV12-4 and TRBJ1-2; unclear D gene. The CDR3 sequence is 12 residues long. DNA of the CDR3: TGTGCCAGCGGCAAACAGAACTATGGCGACACCTTC. Its protein product is CASGKQNYGDTF.

There are many counts of this clonotype. V and J are TRBV3-1 and TRBJ2-1; the match to TRBD2 covers 10 bases. The germline CDR1 and CDR2 sequences are LGHDT and YNNKEL (reference sequence). The junction had 8 bases not matched to a gene; V was cut back by 3 bases and J by 9 bases. The length of the CDR3 is 15 residues. The CDR3 is CASSHPGTSEIEQFF. CDR3 DNA: TGTGCCAGCAGCCATCCCGGGACTAGCGAGATTGAGCAGTTCTTC.

This clonotype was observed at least ten times. V is TRBV12-3 or TRBV12-4 and J is TRBJ1-1, with D perhaps TRBD1 (5 bases). Trimming cost V 3 bases and J 3 bases, with 8 bases left between them. The CDR3 runs 13 residues. CDR3 coding DNA: TGTGCCAGCAGTTTCTGGGGGGACACTGAAGCTTTCTTT. This encodes CASSFWGDTEAFF.

This clonotype was observed a handful of times. The chain links TRBV5-1 to TRBJ2-7; D gene ambiguous. V gave up 0 bases and J gave up 10 bases, with 11 bases separating them. The CDR3 contains 12 residues. The germline V gene encodes CDR1 SGHRS and CDR2 YFSETQ. In nucleotides, the CDR3 is TGCGCCAGCAGCTTGGACGGGCAGCCACAGTACTTC. This translates into CASSLDGQPQYF.

This clonotype has just a few counts. This sequence joins TRBV4-1 and TRBJ2-7; D ambiguous. Germline V gene sequence: CDR1 MGHRA, CDR2 YSYEKL. This CDR3 comprises 13 residues. Trimming left V 3 bases short and J 5 bases short, with 11 bases between. CDR3 in DNA: TGCGCCAGCAGCCAGAAGAACGGGCACGAGCAGTACTTC. This codes for CASSQKNGHEQYF.

On this clonotype: A much larger clone lies a single base off, so this may be a read error. The chain is built from TRBV5-5 and TRBJ2-1; the D is unclear. CDR1 and CDR2 from the germline V gene are SGHKS and YYEKEE (reference sequence). The CDR3 is 13 residues long. CDR3 in DNA: TGTGCCAGCTGCTTGACTGCCCGGGTTGAGCAGTTCTTC. Encoded protein: CASCLTARVEQFF.

This clonotype was recorded many times. This sequence joins TRBV28 and TRBJ2-4, with a weak D call TRBD1 (6 bases). Looked up from germline, CDR1 is MDHEN and CDR2 is SYDVKM. Trimming shortened V by 5 bases and J by 4 bases, and 12 bases separated the two germline ends. CDR3 size: 14 residues. CDR3 nucleotides: TGTGCCAGCAGTACGTCCGGGACAAAAAACATTCAGTACTTC. Translated, it gives CASSTSGTKNIQYF.

There are a few counts of this clonotype. The chain carries TRBV2 and TRBJ2-1, with 8 bases lining up with TRBD2. The trim removed 6 bases at V and 9 bases at J, leaving 13 bases unmatched. The length of the CDR3 is 15 residues. The germline V gene has CDR1 SNHLY and CDR2 FYNNEI. The CDR3 protein is CASSKLAGRAGEQFF. CDR3 nucleotide sequence: TGTGCCAGCAGCAAACTAGCCGGGAGGGCCGGTGAGCAGTTCTTC.

This clonotype was picked up many times. The V gene is TRBV7-9, the J gene TRBJ2-3, with TRBD2 matching over 9 bases. V lost 5 bases and J lost 2; bases outside the gene matches: 8. The V gene's germline CDR1 is SEHNR and CDR2 FQNEAQ (reference sequence). This CDR3 is built from 16 residues. In DNA, the CDR3 is TGTGCCAGCAGCCAAGGGACTAGCTTTGTCACAGATACGCAGTATTTT. Protein sequence: CASSQGTSFVTDTQYF.

A word on this clonotype: At one of its ends the junction is not consistent with the germline gene, which may arise from a read error. The rearrangement uses TRBV30 and TRBJ2-1; 11 bases are shared with TRBD2. Germline V CDR1 and CDR2: GTSNPN, SVGIG (reference sequence). This CDR3 has 15 amino acids. The CDR3 sequence: CAWRALAGAYYEQFF. CDR3 bases: TGTGCCTGGAGGGCACTAGCGGGGGCCTACTATGAGCAGTTCTTC.

This clonotype was detected many times. The gene calls are TRBV20-1 and TRBJ2-1; the D gene is possibly TRBD2 (7 bases). Germline V gives CDR1 DFQATT, CDR2 SNEGSKA (reference sequence). This CDR3 is built from 14 residues. Trimming cost V 2 bases and J 8 bases, with 16 bases left between them. For the CDR3, the DNA is TGCAGTGCTAGAAGTGGGGGGGGGGCATATGAGCAGTTCTTC. Translated, it gives CSARSGGGAYEQFF.

This clonotype was seen repeatedly, ten times or more. V gene TRBV29-1 combines with J gene TRBJ1-1; 9 nucleotides match TRBD1. Germline trimming cut 7 bases from V and 1 base from J; bases unmatched to any gene: 10. The CDR3 is made up of 15 amino acids. Germline V gene sequence: CDR1 SQVTM, CDR2 ANQGSEA. CDR3 coding DNA: TGCAGCGCTACGAGAGGGACAGGGCCGAACACTGAAGCTTTCTTT. Its protein product is CSATRGTGPNTEAFF.

This clonotype showed up just a few times. CDR3 nucleotides: TGCGCCAGCAGCTTGGTCGGACCGGGAGCCGGGGAGCTGTTTTTT. Its protein is CASSLVGPGAGELFF. The J gene is TRBJ2-2, the V gene TRBV5-1; D possibly corresponds to TRBD2 (6 bases). The germline V gene encodes CDR1 SGHRS and CDR2 YFSETQ. V was clipped by 0 bases and J by 6 bases, with 12 bases between them. This CDR3 is built from 15 residues.

This clonotype was seen a handful of times. The chain uses TRBV2 and TRBJ2-1; 8 bases agree with TRBD1. With 7 bases clipped from V and 9 bases from J, the junction kept 14 bases outside the gene matches. In germline, CDR1 is SNHLY, CDR2 FYNNEI. This CDR3 spans 15 amino acids. CDR3 DNA: TGTGCCAGCACCCAAGATAGGACAGGGCACGGTGAGCAGTTCTTC. Protein product: CASTQDRTGHGEQFF. The full variable domain, rest sourced from reference TRBV2 and TRBJ2-1, is EPEVTQTPSHQVTQMGQEVILRCVPISNHLYFYWYRQILGQKVEFLVSFYNNEISEKSEIFDDQFSVERPDGSNFTLKIRSTKLEDSAMYFCASTQDRTGHGEQFFGPGTRLTVL.

This clonotype showed up many times. The V gene is TRBV7-2, the J gene TRBJ1-5, with D perhaps TRBD1 (6 bases). CDR3 length equals 15 residues. Germline CDR1 SGHTA, CDR2 FQGNSA. V dropped 5 bases and J dropped 5 bases, with 16 bases sitting between them. CDR3 DNA sequence: TGTGCCAGCAGCCAAGACCTTCAGGGGTATCAGCCCCAGCATTTT. Translated: CASSQDLQGYQPQHF.

This clonotype was picked up many times. Here the CDR3 reads CASSPGGRGQETQYF. The CDR3 region has the DNA TGCGCCAGCAGCCCTGGGGGTAGAGGGCAAGAGACCCAGTACTTC. V and J are TRBV5-1 and TRBJ2-5; the D call may be TRBD1 or TRBD2 (5 bases each). With 4 bases removed from V and 2 bases from J, the gap between germline ends came to 15 bases. This CDR3 is built from 15 residues. Per germline, CDR1 SGHRS and CDR2 YFSETQ. The full variable domain, with the rest looked up from reference TRBV5-1 and TRBJ2-5, is KAGVTQTPRYLIKTRGQQVTLSCSPISGHRSVSWYQQTPGQGLQFLFEYFSETQRNKGNFPGRFSGRQFSNSRSEMNVSTLELGDSALYLCASSPGGRGQETQYFGPGTRLLVL.

The chain links TRBV28 to TRBJ1-6, with a tentative D call TRBD1 (6 bases). The CDR3 consists of 17 residues. Trimming left V 7 bases short and J 0 bases short, with 16 bases between. Germline V gene sequence: CDR1 MDHEN, CDR2 SYDVKM. CDR3 sequence reads: CASKDSQGGSYNSPLHF. The DNA for the CDR3 is TGTGCCAGCAAGGACAGTCAAGGGGGCTCCTATAATTCACCCCTCCACTTT.

This clonotype occurred a few times. The gene calls are TRBV5-1 and TRBJ2-3, with 9 bases lining up with TRBD1. CDR3 size: 15 residues. V shed 2 bases and J 3 bases; nucleotides not matched to a gene: 4. The germline V gene has CDR1 SGHRS and CDR2 YFSETQ. CDR3 in amino acids: CASSLGQGWTDTQYF. CDR3 DNA: TGCGCCAGCAGCTTAGGACAGGGGTGGACAGATACGCAGTATTTT.

This clonotype was recorded at least ten times. The rearrangement joins TRBV12-3 or TRBV12-4 to TRBJ2-2; TRBD2 aligns across 12 bases. The CDR3 totals 14 residues. V shed 6 bases, J shed 7 bases, and the junction held 3 bases outside the gene matches. CDR3 sequence reads: CASRTSGRIGELFF. In DNA form, the CDR3 reads TGTGCCAGCAGGACTAGCGGGAGAATCGGGGAGCTGTTTTTT.

This clonotype has at least ten counts. The chain is built from TRBV20-1 and TRBJ2-5, with D possibly TRBD1 on 5 matching bases. The CDR3 is made up of 13 amino acids. Germline values: CDR1 DFQATT, CDR2 SNEGSKA (reference sequence). The CDR3 bases are TGCACCGCACCCGGACACTATCAAGAGACCCAGTACTTC. Encoded protein: CTAPGHYQETQYF.

This clonotype was seen ten or more times. The chain uses TRBV4-2 and TRBJ2-2, with 8 positions matching TRBD2. J was trimmed by 5 bases and V by 4 bases; bases with no gene match: 18. This CDR3 has 19 amino acids. Germline V gene data show CDR1 as LGHNA and CDR2 as YNFKEQ. The CDR3 DNA follows: TGTGCCAGCAGCCCCCCTTTGGCGGGGGGACTCGCGAGGACCGGGGAGCTGTTTTTT. Residues: CASSPPLAGGLARTGELFF.

There are many counts of this clonotype. The V and J genes are TRBV5-1 and TRBJ2-2; no definite D call. V was shortened by 0 bases and J by 1 base, with 7 bases between the two germline ends. CDR1 SGHRS and CDR2 YFSETQ come from the germline V gene. CDR3 length: 15 residues. The CDR3 DNA reads TGCGCCAGCAGCTTGGAGATGGGGAACACCGGGGAGCTGTTTTTT. This gives the protein CASSLEMGNTGELFF.

The chain has TRBV18 and TRBJ2-1; TRBD2 agrees at 8 bases. The J segment lost 9 bases and the V segment lost 6 bases, leaving 4 bases of the junction unmatched. The germline CDR1 and CDR2 sequences are KGHSH and LQKENI. The CDR3 length is 12 residues. The CDR3 sequence: CASSSTSGEQFF. The CDR3 nucleotides are TGTGCCAGCTCCTCCACTAGCGGTGAGCAGTTCTTC.

This clonotype has ten or more counts. This chain uses TRBV5-1 with TRBJ2-5; 9 bases are a match to TRBD1. The junction had 5 bases not matched to a gene; V was cut back by 3 bases and J by 2 bases. This CDR3 is 15 amino acids long. Germline V gives CDR1 SGHRS, CDR2 YFSETQ. This CDR3 reads CASSWTGDRQETQYF. CDR3 in DNA: TGCGCCAGCAGCTGGACAGGGGACCGTCAAGAGACCCAGTACTTC.

In this sample, this clonotype turned up a few times. This chain uses TRBV18 with TRBJ2-1; no definite D call. The CDR3 is 14 residues long. CDR1 and CDR2 from the germline V gene are KGHSH and LQKENI. The ends were cut back, 4 bases at V and 7 bases at J, with 14 bases in the middle. The CDR3 sequence is CASSLPSRKNEQFF. The CDR3, as DNA: TGTGCCAGCTCACTCCCCTCTCGGAAAAATGAGCAGTTCTTC.

This clonotype was counted at least ten times. This chain uses TRBV5-1 with TRBJ2-5; 8 nucleotides line up with TRBD1. Per germline, CDR1 SGHRS and CDR2 YFSETQ. This CDR3 region has 14 residues. The ends lost 0 bases at V and 4 bases at J; junction bases unmatched: 2. The DNA of the CDR3 is TGCGCCAGCAGCTTGGAGGGACAGGTAGAGACCCAGTACTTC. Amino acid sequence: CASSLEGQVETQYF.

The table lists this clonotype with many counts. V gene TRBV5-1 combines with J gene TRBJ2-3, with 7 bases matching TRBD1. V dropped 2 bases and J dropped 2; count of bases not matched to a gene: 2. CDR1 is SGHRS and CDR2 is YFSETQ in the germline V gene. This CDR3 spans 14 amino acids. DNA for the CDR3: TGCGCCAGCAGCTTCGGACAGGACACAGATACGCAGTATTTT. It codes for CASSFGQDTDTQYF.

This clonotype came up many times. The CDR3 coding sequence is TGTGCCATCAGTGAGTCGAAAGTATCCAAGTTCTTC. Translating gives CAISESKVSKFF. The chain recombines TRBV10-3 with TRBJ2-1; D is unresolved. This CDR3 has 12 amino acids. V was pared by 0 bases and J by 14 bases, with 11 bases between. Germline V gene sequence: CDR1 ENHRY, CDR2 SYGVKD.

Ten or more counts support this clonotype. V and J are TRBV6-5 and TRBJ2-7; 10 bases are a match to TRBD2. Germline trimming cut 4 bases from V and 12 bases from J; bases unmatched to any gene: 6. Per the germline V gene, CDR1 is MNHEY and CDR2 is SVGAGI. This CDR3 spans 12 amino acids. CDR3 residues: CASSSSGSTTYF. The CDR3 DNA is TGTGCCAGCAGTTCTAGCGGGAGTACGACGTACTTC.